These 30 T cell receptor beta chains were all obtained from the same sample, sequenced in a study of T cell changes during pregnancy in multiple sclerosis. TCRdb's table, derived via immunoSEQ multiplex PCR, lists solely in-frame clones and lacks some. The table records over 30,000 clones, roughly 92% of them present only once. Source material: PBMCs (not recorded whether the cells were cultured). The receptors come from a female donor with multiple sclerosis, enrolled in a pregnancy study.

This chain joins TRBV2 and TRBJ1-1; D ambiguous. This CDR3 is 13 amino acids long. The germline V gene encodes CDR1 SNHLY and CDR2 FYNNEI. The V end was cut by 4 bases, the J end by 0 bases, with 6 bases between. The CDR3 is CASSVSVNTEAFF. Written as DNA, the CDR3 is TGTGCCAGCAGTGTCAGCGTGAACACTGAAGCTTTCTTT.

The chain is built from TRBV18 and TRBJ2-7; D not certain. With 5 bases removed from V and 6 bases from J, the gap between germline ends came to 8 bases. CDR3 length: 11 residues. Germline V gene lookup returns CDR1 KGHSH and CDR2 LQKENI. The CDR3 DNA is TGTGCCAGCTCAGCACAAGGCGAGCAGTACTTC. Its translation is CASSAQGEQYF.

This chain joins TRBV6-6 and TRBJ2-7; D might be TRBD2 (5 bases). CDR3 size: 12 residues. Looked up from germline, CDR1 is MNHNY and CDR2 is SVGAGI (reference sequence). Trimming removed 2 bases from V and 3 bases from J, with 5 bases in between. The DNA of the CDR3 is TGTGCCAGCAGTTACCGGGGCTACGAGCAGTACTTC. Translating gives CASSYRGYEQYF.

The gene calls are TRBV2 and TRBJ1-2; D is ambiguous. Germline V lookup: CDR1 SNHLY, CDR2 FYNNEI. Trimming shortened V by 1 base and J by 7 bases, and 7 bases separated the two germline ends. The CDR3 covers 12 residues. CDR3 region: CASSEGKGGYTF. CDR3 nucleotide sequence: TGTGCCAGCAGTGAAGGAAAGGGTGGCTACACCTTC.

This chain uses TRBV5-1 with TRBJ2-7; 12 bases match TRBD1. The CDR3 totals 15 residues. Germline CDR1 SGHRS, CDR2 YFSETQ. Unmatched junction bases numbered 9, after V lost 4 bases and J lost 7 bases. Written as DNA, the CDR3 is TGCGCCAGCAGCAGGGGGACAGGGGGCGCGGAAGAGCAGTACTTC. Its translation is CASSRGTGGAEEQYF.

This chain's CDR3 is CASRAGGTYEQYF. CDR3 coding DNA: TGTGCCAGTAGAGCAGGGGGGACCTACGAGCAGTACTTC. This chain links TRBV19 with TRBJ2-7; tentative D call: TRBD1 (7 bases). This CDR3 has 13 residues. V lost 6 bases and J lost 2, with 11 bases in between. CDR1 is LNHDA and CDR2 is SQIVND in the germline V gene (reference sequence).

V usage is TRBV7-9 and J usage is TRBJ1-4; tentatively, D is TRBD1 (6 bases). CDR3 size: 16 residues. Trimming removed 3 bases from V and 5 bases from J, with 16 bases in between. Germline loops: CDR1 SEHNR, CDR2 FQNEAQ (reference sequence). The CDR3 DNA follows: TGTGCCAGCAGCTTGGGGGGGCCAGAAGGCAATGAAAAACTGTTTTTT. It translates to CASSLGGPEGNEKLFF.

The chain recombines TRBV10-1 with TRBJ2-1; 8 nucleotides match TRBD2. The CDR3 consists of 16 residues. Germline values: CDR1 WNHNN, CDR2 SYGVQD (reference sequence). Unmatched junction bases numbered 8, after V lost 3 bases and J lost 4 bases. The DNA for the CDR3 is TGCGCCAGCAGTGAATCAGCGGGAGAGGGATACAATGAGCAGTTCTTC. It specifies CASSESAGEGYNEQFF.

This sequence joins TRBV28 and TRBJ1-1; D uncertain. This CDR3 has 13 amino acids. The V gene lost 3 bases and the J gene lost 4 bases, with 9 bases spanning the gap. Germline-derived CDR1 and CDR2 are MDHEN and SYDVKM. The CDR3 loop is CASSLILGTEAFF. The CDR3, as DNA: TGTGCCAGCAGTTTGATTCTGGGCACTGAAGCTTTCTTT.

The chain uses TRBV7-2 and TRBJ1-2; possible D gene TRBD1, 5 bases. V lost 11 bases and J 4 bases, leaving 14 bases between the germline ends. The CDR3 consists of 12 residues. The germline CDR1 and CDR2 sequences are SGHTA and FQGNSA. CDR3 residues: CADAGGGYGYTF. CDR3 sequence (DNA): TGTGCCGATGCGGGGGGTGGCTATGGCTACACCTTC.

The chain couples TRBV6-4 to TRBJ1-1, with 10 bases aligning to TRBD1. V lost 6 bases and J lost 7; bases outside the gene matches: 8. Germline-derived CDR1 and CDR2 are MRHNA and SNTAGT. The CDR3 extends over 14 amino acids. The chain's CDR3 is CASRENDRGREAFF. CDR3 sequence (DNA): TGTGCCAGCAGGGAAAATGACAGGGGGCGTGAAGCTTTCTTT.

The chain uses TRBV6-6 and TRBJ1-3; D is undetermined. Germline CDR1 and CDR2: MNHNY and SVGAGI (reference sequence). The CDR3 runs 12 residues. The germline V and J ends were trimmed by 4 bases and 4 bases, with 5 bases remaining between them. This CDR3 is CASSSQGNTIYF. In DNA, the CDR3 is TGTGCCAGCAGTTCTCAGGGAAACACCATATATTTT.

The DNA for the CDR3 is TGTGCCAGCAGCTTCCCCGGTACGGATGGCTACACCTTC. Its protein is CASSFPGTDGYTF. The chain is built from TRBV7-9 and TRBJ1-2; D call uncertain. The CDR3 extends over 13 amino acids. The V end lost 3 bases, the J end lost 6 bases, and 11 bases lay between the germline ends. The germline V gene has CDR1 SEHNR and CDR2 FQNEAQ (reference sequence).

The chain is built from TRBV27 and TRBJ2-7; D possibly corresponds to TRBD1 (5 bases). The CDR3 contains 13 residues. The V end was cut by 6 bases, the J end by 7 bases, with 16 bases between. The V gene's germline CDR1 is MNHEY and CDR2 SMNVEV (reference sequence). CDR3 loop: CASRGPDRWEQYF. The CDR3 nucleotides are TGTGCCAGCAGGGGGCCCGATCGCTGGGAGCAGTACTTC.

CDR3: CASSLTGQGNTGELFF. The CDR3 DNA sequence: TGTGCCAGCAGTTTGACGGGACAGGGTAACACCGGGGAGCTGTTTTTT. The chain carries TRBV27 and TRBJ2-2, with 9 nucleotides matching TRBD1. V shed 3 bases and J 2 bases; nucleotides not matched to a gene: 4. This CDR3 region has 16 residues. CDR1 and CDR2 (germline): MNHEY, SMNVEV (reference sequence).

This sequence joins TRBV9 and TRBJ1-2; the D is unclear. Per germline, CDR1 SGDLS and CDR2 YYNGEE. This CDR3 is 15 amino acids long. The ends were cut back, 0 bases at V and 4 bases at J, with 13 bases in the middle. CDR3 loop: CASSVGSTGPYGYTF. DNA of the CDR3: TGTGCCAGCAGCGTAGGAAGTACGGGCCCCTATGGCTACACCTTC.

The chain employs TRBV6-5 and TRBJ2-5, with D possibly TRBD1 on 6 matching bases. This CDR3 spans 15 amino acids. The germline V gene has CDR1 MNHEY and CDR2 SVGAGI. V shed 7 bases and J shed 5 bases, with 20 bases lying between them. CDR3 DNA: TGTGCCAGCACAATCGGCACAGGGATGTGGGAGACCCAGTACTTC. Its protein is CASTIGTGMWETQYF.

The V and J genes are TRBV29-1 and TRBJ2-3; TRBD1 aligns across 10 bases. Looked up from germline, CDR1 is SQVTM and CDR2 is ANQGSEA. The CDR3 sequence is 19 residues long. J was trimmed by 2 bases and V by 2 bases; bases with no gene match: 16. This CDR3 reads CSVEIPTGGERAFTDTQYF. The CDR3 DNA reads as TGCAGCGTTGAAATTCCGACAGGGGGCGAGCGTGCCTTCACAGATACGCAGTATTTT.

The rearrangement links TRBV5-1 to TRBJ2-3, with 10 bases that match TRBD1. CDR3 size: 15 residues. V dropped 3 bases and J dropped 6; count of bases not matched to a gene: 7. Germline-derived CDR1 and CDR2 are SGHRS and YFSETQ. Here the CDR3 reads CASSSGQGFGDTQYF. The CDR3 DNA reads TGCGCCAGCAGCTCGGGACAGGGGTTCGGGGATACGCAGTATTTT.

The chain uses TRBV7-6 and TRBJ1-1; TRBD1 agrees at 7 bases. CDR3 size: 19 residues. V dropped 0 bases and J dropped 1; count of bases not matched to a gene: 14. CDR1 and CDR2 from the germline V gene are SGHVS and FNYEAQ. The DNA for the CDR3 is TGTGCCAGCAGCTTAGCTCAGCCGGGACAGCGGGGCCAGAACACTGAAGCTTTCTTT. Its protein product is CASSLAQPGQRGQNTEAFF.

The rearrangement links TRBV30 to TRBJ1-2, with TRBD1 as a possible D gene (5 bases). Trimming cost V 4 bases and J 1 base, with 16 bases left between them. CDR1 GTSNPN and CDR2 SVGIG come from the germline V gene (reference sequence). The CDR3 extends over 15 amino acids. The CDR3, as DNA: TGTGCCTGGAAATTCCGGGACCGACTTAACTATGGCTACACCTTC. Its protein is CAWKFRDRLNYGYTF.

V gene TRBV5-4 combines with J gene TRBJ2-5, with D tentatively TRBD1 (6 bases). Germline V CDR1 and CDR2: SGHNT, YYREEE (reference sequence). The CDR3 runs 15 residues. The V end was cut by 4 bases, the J end by 3 bases, with 16 bases between. In nucleotides, the CDR3 is TGTGCCAGCAGCACCGCGGTTGGGACAAAAGAGACCCAGTACTTC. It translates to CASSTAVGTKETQYF.

The chain carries TRBV18 and TRBJ1-1; D not resolved. Germline CDR1 KGHSH, CDR2 LQKENI. The CDR3 contains 14 residues. V gave up 3 bases and J gave up 3 bases, with 11 bases separating them. CDR3 DNA: TGTGCCAGCTCACCCTTTGAAAGGGACACTGAAGCTTTCTTT. Residues: CASSPFERDTEAFF.

In its sample, this clone was seen once. The CDR3 DNA sequence: TGTGCCAGCAGCTTGCGGGCTAGCGGGTACACCGGGGAGCTGTTTTTT. The encoded protein is CASSLRASGYTGELFF. The rearrangement joins TRBV11-2 to TRBJ2-2, with 8 bases identical to TRBD2. V was pared by 3 bases and J by 3 bases, with 6 bases of the junction left unmatched. CDR1 and CDR2 from the germline V gene are SGHAT and FQNNGV. The CDR3 is 16 amino acids.

This clone was recorded only once. The chain has TRBV4-1 and TRBJ2-6; 8 nucleotides align to TRBD1. The junction had 7 bases not matched to a gene; V was cut back by 0 bases and J by 0 bases. Germline loops: CDR1 MGHRA, CDR2 YSYEKL. CDR3 length: 19 residues. CDR3 nucleotide sequence: TGCGCCAGCAGCCAAGATCGCGGGACAGGTAACTCTGGGGCCAACGTCCTGACTTTC. This encodes CASSQDRGTGNSGANVLTF.

The rearrangement joins TRBV28 to TRBJ1-2; 7 bases line up with TRBD1. J gave up 6 bases and V 7 bases, and 11 bases lay outside the gene matches. This CDR3 spans 14 amino acids. CDR1 and CDR2 (germline): MDHEN, SYDVKM. This CDR3 is CASTPTAGTDGYTF. The CDR3 bases are TGTGCCAGCACACCAACGGCCGGGACAGATGGCTACACCTTC.

The chain joins TRBV30 to TRBJ2-7, with 11 bases matching TRBD2. This CDR3 region has 15 residues. Per germline, CDR1 GTSNPN and CDR2 SVGIG (reference sequence). V trimming: 4 bases; J trimming: 5 bases; junction bases outside the gene matches: 10. CDR3 nucleotide sequence: TGTGCCTGGACGTTAAGAACTAGCGGGAGAAACGAGCAGTACTTC. Translation gives CAWTLRTSGRNEQYF.

The V and J genes are TRBV27 and TRBJ1-5; the D is unclear. The ends were cut back, 4 bases at V and 7 bases at J, with 11 bases in the middle. In germline, CDR1 is MNHEY, CDR2 SMNVEV (reference sequence). The CDR3 is 13 amino acids. As DNA, the CDR3 is TGTGCCAGCAGTTCCAGGTTAGGCCAGCCCCAGCATTTT. Translating gives CASSSRLGQPQHF.

The chain is built from TRBV7-9 and TRBJ2-2; no clear D gene. This CDR3 has 15 residues. V lost 1 base to trimming and J lost 1 base, with 7 bases between them. Germline CDR1 SEHNR, CDR2 FQNEAQ (reference sequence). CDR3 in amino acids: CASSLEVGNTGELFF. The CDR3 DNA sequence: TGTGCCAGCAGCTTAGAAGTGGGGAACACCGGGGAGCTGTTTTTT.

The CDR3 region is CASSLGSTDTQYF. The CDR3 bases are TGTGCCAGCAGCTTGGGAAGCACAGATACGCAGTATTTT. The V gene is TRBV7-3, the J gene TRBJ2-3; D gene uncertain. This CDR3 is 13 amino acids long. V was pared by 3 bases and J by 0 bases, with 4 bases between. Germline assignment: CDR1 SGHTA and CDR2 FQGTGA.